This is a list of T cell receptor beta chains from one sample in a study of blood T cell repertoires in COVID-19. Sequencing was performed with immunoSEQ multiplex PCR; in TCRdb, only in-frame clones are kept and a portion is missing. The sample gives 50,000 to 65,000 clones, around 83% of which show up once; 5% to 6.5% is in the top ten. The sequenced sample consisted of peripheral blood. These receptors came from a human donor in a cohort sampled during active COVID-19. The CDR3 runs from the conserved cysteine through the conserved F or W. The order of the fields is CDR3 protein, J gene, CDR3 length, V gene.

CDR3 protein: CASTLDGVPGEKLFF
J gene: TRBJ1-4
CDR3 length: 15
V gene: TRBV6-5

CDR3 protein: CASLAYNEQFF
J gene: TRBJ2-1
CDR3 length: 11
V gene: TRBV6-5

CDR3 protein: CASWRDPYEQYF
J gene: TRBJ2-7
CDR3 length: 12
V gene: TRBV2

CDR3 protein: CASSLNRGNSPLHF
J gene: TRBJ1-6
CDR3 length: 14
V gene: TRBV5-4

CDR3 protein: CASSFYYHERNEQFF
J gene: TRBJ2-1
CDR3 length: 15
V gene: TRBV11-3

CDR3 protein: CASSRDYGYTF
J gene: TRBJ1-2
CDR3 length: 11
V gene: TRBV9

CDR3 protein: CASGTSGGTDTQYF
J gene: TRBJ2-3
CDR3 length: 14
V gene: TRBV12-5

CDR3 protein: CASSLPGTDTQYF
J gene: TRBJ2-3
CDR3 length: 13
V gene: TRBV5-6

CDR3 protein: CATSRDLRDISYNEQFF
J gene: TRBJ2-1
CDR3 length: 17
V gene: TRBV15

CDR3 protein: CASSLKPLHEQYF
J gene: TRBJ2-7
CDR3 length: 13
V gene: TRBV7-2

CDR3 protein: CASSLLQGQGETQYF
J gene: TRBJ2-5
CDR3 length: 15
V gene: TRBV7-9

CDR3 protein: CASRGIRGGRNEQFF
J gene: TRBJ2-1
CDR3 length: 15
V gene: TRBV19

CDR3 protein: CASRPGLYTDTQYF
J gene: TRBJ2-3
CDR3 length: 14
V gene: TRBV6-5

CDR3 protein: CASSLAGARVDTQYF
J gene: TRBJ2-3
CDR3 length: 15
V gene: TRBV5-4

CDR3 protein: CASSPQAGLYGYTF
J gene: TRBJ1-2
CDR3 length: 14
V gene: TRBV6-4

CDR3 protein: CASSPQASGANVLTF
J gene: TRBJ2-6
CDR3 length: 15
V gene: TRBV11-2

CDR3 protein: CASSSHPGRGTSPLHF
J gene: TRBJ1-6
CDR3 length: 16
V gene: TRBV6-5

CDR3 protein: CARLFSGGSTDTQYF
J gene: TRBJ2-3
CDR3 length: 15
V gene: TRBV6-5

CDR3 protein: CAGGSGRFYNEQFF
J gene: TRBJ2-1
CDR3 length: 14
V gene: TRBV2

CDR3 protein: CASSPLDRTQYF
J gene: TRBJ2-3
CDR3 length: 12
V gene: TRBV9

CDR3 protein: CASSVGQGETQYF
J gene: TRBJ2-5
CDR3 length: 13
V gene: TRBV9

CDR3 protein: CATSDSSGGNNEQFF
J gene: TRBJ2-1
CDR3 length: 15
V gene: TRBV24-1

CDR3 protein: CASSQDRTGFPYGYTF
J gene: TRBJ1-2
CDR3 length: 16
V gene: TRBV4-1

CDR3 protein: CASTAGQGSAGYTF
J gene: TRBJ1-2
CDR3 length: 14
V gene: TRBV4-1

CDR3 protein: CASSMGQREKLFF
J gene: TRBJ1-4
CDR3 length: 13
V gene: TRBV19

CDR3 protein: CASSLDRGQGYGYTF
J gene: TRBJ1-2
CDR3 length: 15
V gene: TRBV18

CDR3 protein: CASSSGNEKLFF
J gene: TRBJ1-4
CDR3 length: 12
V gene: TRBV7-9

CDR3 protein: CASSRQGRAYGYTF
J gene: TRBJ1-2
CDR3 length: 14
V gene: TRBV6-5

CDR3 protein: CASRGWGTAQFF
J gene: TRBJ2-1
CDR3 length: 12
V gene: TRBV2

CDR3 protein: CATSDGGEETQYF
J gene: TRBJ2-5
CDR3 length: 13
V gene: TRBV24-1

CDR3 protein: CASSYSPGPYGYTF
J gene: TRBJ1-2
CDR3 length: 14
V gene: TRBV6-5

CDR3 protein: CASSHLLVETQYF
J gene: TRBJ2-5
CDR3 length: 13
V gene: TRBV4-1

CDR3 protein: CAWCPGGGQETQYF
J gene: TRBJ2-5
CDR3 length: 14
V gene: TRBV30

CDR3 protein: CASTLYSRTGVYGYTF
J gene: TRBJ1-2
CDR3 length: 16
V gene: TRBV5-4

CDR3 protein: CASSPHEGLSYSPLHF
J gene: TRBJ1-6
CDR3 length: 16
V gene: TRBV7-8

CDR3 protein: CATSKNGGVDTQYF
J gene: TRBJ2-3
CDR3 length: 14
V gene: TRBV15

CDR3 protein: CASSKQTRTSGAVNEQFF
J gene: TRBJ2-1
CDR3 length: 18
V gene: TRBV5-1

CDR3 protein: CASSQDMTGGSTDTQYF
J gene: TRBJ2-3
CDR3 length: 17
V gene: TRBV4-2

CDR3 protein: CASSPLGRVGGYTF
J gene: TRBJ1-2
CDR3 length: 14
V gene: TRBV28

CDR3 protein: CASGGTMNTEAFF
J gene: TRBJ1-1
CDR3 length: 13
V gene: TRBV12-5

CDR3 protein: CASSETGARGYTF
J gene: TRBJ1-2
CDR3 length: 13
V gene: TRBV2

CDR3 protein: CAITGGGRAEDTQYF
J gene: TRBJ2-3
CDR3 length: 15
V gene: TRBV10-3

CDR3 protein: CASAGGIDEKLFF
J gene: TRBJ1-4
CDR3 length: 13
V gene: TRBV18

CDR3 protein: CASKRGMGGELFF
J gene: TRBJ2-2
CDR3 length: 13
V gene: TRBV2

CDR3 protein: CASSQVGDEQYF
J gene: TRBJ2-7
CDR3 length: 12
V gene: TRBV4-2

CDR3 protein: CATSRDLYRGSYEQFF
J gene: TRBJ2-1
CDR3 length: 16
V gene: TRBV15

CDR3 protein: CASSLGLRGGLDTQYF
J gene: TRBJ2-3
CDR3 length: 16
V gene: TRBV11-3

CDR3 protein: CASVAAYNSPLHF
J gene: TRBJ1-6
CDR3 length: 13
V gene: TRBV11-2